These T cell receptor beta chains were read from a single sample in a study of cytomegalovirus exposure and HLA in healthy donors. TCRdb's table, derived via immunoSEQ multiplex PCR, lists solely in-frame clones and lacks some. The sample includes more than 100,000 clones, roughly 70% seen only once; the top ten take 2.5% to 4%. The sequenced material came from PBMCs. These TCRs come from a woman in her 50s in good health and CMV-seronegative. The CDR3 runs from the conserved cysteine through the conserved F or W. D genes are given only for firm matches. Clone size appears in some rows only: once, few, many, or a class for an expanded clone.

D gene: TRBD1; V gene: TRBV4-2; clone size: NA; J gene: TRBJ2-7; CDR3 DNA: TGTGCCAGCAGCCAAGAGCTCACCGGGACAGAAAATTACGAGCAGTACTTC; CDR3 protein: CASSQELTGTENYEQYF
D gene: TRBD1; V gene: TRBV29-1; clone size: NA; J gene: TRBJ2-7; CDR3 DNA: TGCAGCGGAGGACAGGTCCACGAGCAGTACTTC; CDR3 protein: CSGGQVHEQYF
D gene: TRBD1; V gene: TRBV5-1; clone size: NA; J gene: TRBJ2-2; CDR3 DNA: TGCGCCAGCAGCTTGGCGGGGACAGCGAACACCGGGGAGCTGTTTTTT; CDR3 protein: CASSLAGTANTGELFF
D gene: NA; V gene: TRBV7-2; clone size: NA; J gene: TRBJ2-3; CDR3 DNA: TGTGCCAGCAGCTCCGGGTCCTCGGTCGTGGATACGCAGTATTTT; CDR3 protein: CASSSGSSVVDTQYF
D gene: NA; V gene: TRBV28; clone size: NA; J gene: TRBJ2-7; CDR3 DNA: TGTGCCACCCTACCGGTGGGCTTCGACTATTACGAGCAGTACTTC; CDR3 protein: CATLPVGFDYYEQYF
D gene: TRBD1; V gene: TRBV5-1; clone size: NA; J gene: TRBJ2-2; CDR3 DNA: TGCGCCAGCAGCCGACAGGGTACCGGGGAGCTGTTTTTT; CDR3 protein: CASSRQGTGELFF
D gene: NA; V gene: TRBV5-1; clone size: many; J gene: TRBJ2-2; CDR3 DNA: TGCGCCAGTAGTCACGACAGCGCCACCGGGGAGCTGTTTTTT; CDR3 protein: CASSHDSATGELFF
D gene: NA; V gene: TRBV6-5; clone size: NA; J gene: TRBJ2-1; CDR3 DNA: TGTGCCAGCAGTTACTTCGGTGAGCAGTTCTTC; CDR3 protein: CASSYFGEQFF
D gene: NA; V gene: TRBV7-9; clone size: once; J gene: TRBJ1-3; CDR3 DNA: TGTGCCGGCAGCCACGTAGGGGCGGTTGGGTCCTCTGGAAACACCATATATTTT; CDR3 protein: CAGSHVGAVGSSGNTIYF
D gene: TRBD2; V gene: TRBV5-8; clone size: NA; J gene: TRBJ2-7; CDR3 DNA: TGTGCCAGCAGCCGTCGGGAGGGGAACTACGAGCAGTACTTC; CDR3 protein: CASSRREGNYEQYF
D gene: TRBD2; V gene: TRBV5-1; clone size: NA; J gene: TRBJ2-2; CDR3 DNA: TGCGCCAGCAGCTTGGCTGCGGGAGGGAACACCGGGGAGCTGTTTTTT; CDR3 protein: CASSLAAGGNTGELFF
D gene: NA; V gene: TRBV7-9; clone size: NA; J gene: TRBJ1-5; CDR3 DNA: TGTGCCAGCAGCTTCCTAGTAGGACAGCCCCAGCATTTT; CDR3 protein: CASSFLVGQPQHF
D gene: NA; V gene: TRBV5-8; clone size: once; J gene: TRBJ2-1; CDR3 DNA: TGTGCCAGCAGCTTGGAGGGGGACGGAGGAGCCAATGAGCAGTTCTTC; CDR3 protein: CASSLEGDGGANEQFF
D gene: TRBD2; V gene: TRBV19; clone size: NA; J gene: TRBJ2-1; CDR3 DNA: TGTGCCAGTATGGGTCTATGGGGACTAGCGGGAGGTAATGAGCAGTTCTTC; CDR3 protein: CASMGLWGLAGGNEQFF
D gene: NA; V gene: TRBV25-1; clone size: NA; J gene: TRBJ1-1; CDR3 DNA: TGTGCCAGCAGTGATAGAACAGTCGCTGAAGCTTTCTTT; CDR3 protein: CASSDRTVAEAFF
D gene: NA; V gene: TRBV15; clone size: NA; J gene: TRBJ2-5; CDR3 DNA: TGTGCCACCAGCAGAGGGACGTCAGGGATGCTAGACTTC; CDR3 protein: CATSRGTSGMLDF
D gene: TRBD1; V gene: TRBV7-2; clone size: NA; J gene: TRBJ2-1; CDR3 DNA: TGTGCCAGCAGGCTGGGACAGGGGACCTACAATGAGCAGTTCTTC; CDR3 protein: CASRLGQGTYNEQFF
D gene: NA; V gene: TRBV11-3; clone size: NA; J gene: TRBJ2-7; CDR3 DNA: TGTGCCAGCACAGCTTTTCTCGGGTACGAGCAGTACTTC; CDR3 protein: CASTAFLGYEQYF
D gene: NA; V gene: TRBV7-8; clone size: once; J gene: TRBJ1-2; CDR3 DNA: TGTGCCAGCAGCTTAGCGGCAGGGATGGGCTACACCTTC; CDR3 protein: CASSLAAGMGYTF
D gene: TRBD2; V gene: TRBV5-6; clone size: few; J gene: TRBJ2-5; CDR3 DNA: TGTGCCAGCAGCGCCACGGTGGGAGCGGGAGCGGAGGAGACCCAGTACTTC; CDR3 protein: CASSATVGAGAEETQYF
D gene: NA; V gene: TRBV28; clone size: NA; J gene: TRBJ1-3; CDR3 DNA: TGTGCCAGCAGCCCACAGGGCTACTCTGGAAACACCATATATTTT; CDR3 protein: CASSPQGYSGNTIYF
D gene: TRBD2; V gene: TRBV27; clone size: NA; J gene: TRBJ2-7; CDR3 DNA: TGTGCCAGCAGTATTAGCGGGAATTCCTACGAGCAGTACTTC; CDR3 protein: CASSISGNSYEQYF
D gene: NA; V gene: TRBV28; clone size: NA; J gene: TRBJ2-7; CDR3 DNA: TGTGCCAGCAGTTTCGCCAGGGGGGCCTACGAGCAGTACTTC; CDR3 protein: CASSFARGAYEQYF
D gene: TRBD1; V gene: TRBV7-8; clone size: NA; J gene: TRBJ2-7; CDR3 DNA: TGTGCCAGCAGCTTTAGACAGGGTACCTACGAGCAGTACTTC; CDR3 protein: CASSFRQGTYEQYF
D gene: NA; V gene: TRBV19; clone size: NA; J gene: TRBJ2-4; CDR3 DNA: TGTGCCAGTAGTATAGGGCAGAAAAACATTCAGTACTTC; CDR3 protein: CASSIGQKNIQYF
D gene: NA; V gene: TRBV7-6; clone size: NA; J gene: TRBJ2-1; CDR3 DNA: TGTGCCAGCGCAAGGGGACAGTTCTTC; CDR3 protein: CASARGQFF
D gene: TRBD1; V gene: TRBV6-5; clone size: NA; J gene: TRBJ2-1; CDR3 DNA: TGTGCCAGCAAGACAGGGGGGAATGAGCAGTTCTTC; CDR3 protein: CASKTGGNEQFF
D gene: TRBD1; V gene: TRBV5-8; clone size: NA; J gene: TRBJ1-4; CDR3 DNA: TGTGCCAGCAGCTTGGAGGGGGCTACTAATGAAAAACTGTTTTTT; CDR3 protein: CASSLEGATNEKLFF
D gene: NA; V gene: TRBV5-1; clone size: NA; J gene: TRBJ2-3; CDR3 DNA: TGCGCCAGCAGCCTAGGACAGTTCACAGATACGCAGTATTTT; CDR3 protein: CASSLGQFTDTQYF
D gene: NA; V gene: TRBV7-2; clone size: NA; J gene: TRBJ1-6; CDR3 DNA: TGTGCCAGCAGCTTAACCAGGGGTTATAATTCACCCCTCCACTTT; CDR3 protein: CASSLTRGYNSPLHF
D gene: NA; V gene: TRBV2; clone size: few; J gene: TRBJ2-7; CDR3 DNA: TGTGCCAACATACCCCGGGACACTACCTACGAGCAGTACTTC; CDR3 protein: CANIPRDTTYEQYF
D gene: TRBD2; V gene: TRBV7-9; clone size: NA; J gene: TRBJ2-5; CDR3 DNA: TGTGCCAGCAGCAAGCTAGCGGGAGGAGCGCCGATAAGGGGAGAGACCCAGTACTTC; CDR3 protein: CASSKLAGGAPIRGETQYF